Each of the 31 T cell receptor beta chains below was sequenced from the same sample in a study of TIL therapy for anti-PD-1-resistant metastatic lung cancer. The time point denotes: pre-treatment sample, taken before nivolumab and TIL therapy. Pleural nodules or supraclavicular lymph nodes made up most of the excised metastases sampled. The libraries were made with immunoSEQ v3. Sequencing was performed with immunoSEQ multiplex PCR; in TCRdb, only in-frame clones are kept and a portion is missing. The data contain about 100,000 clones, about three fifths of them singletons. Sequences were derived from tumor tissue, sampled at baseline. These receptors originate from a person between 25 and 80 years old with non-small cell lung cancer.

The chain combines TRBV11-2 with TRBJ2-5; D unresolved. Trimming removed 5 bases at V and 2 bases at J, with 6 bases between. CDR1 and CDR2 (germline): SGHAT, FQNNGV. The CDR3 sequence is 12 residues long. CDR3 in amino acids: CASSPQQETQYF. CDR3 DNA sequence: TGTGCCAGCAGCCCACAGCAAGAGACCCAGTACTTC.

The chain links TRBV6-2 or TRBV6-3 to TRBJ2-7; D is possibly TRBD1 (5 bases). Looked up from germline, CDR1 is MNHEY and CDR2 is SVGEGT. Trimming stripped 0 bases from V and 6 bases from J, with 15 bases between. The CDR3 runs to 15 residues. The CDR3 nucleotides are TGTGCCAGCAGTTACTCCTTTAGGACACCCCTCGAGCAGTACTTC. Translation: CASSYSFRTPLEQYF.

Note on this clone: Other DNA sequences from this sample encode an identical CDR3 as well. The chain recombines TRBV14 with TRBJ2-1, with D unclear. This CDR3 contains 15 residues. Trimming pared 4 bases from V and 1 base from J, leaving 11 bases between. Germline assignment: CDR1 SGHDN and CDR2 FVKESK. The CDR3 nucleotides read TGTGCCAGCAGCCTATTAGCTGGGTCCTACAATGAGCAGTTCTTC. The encoded protein is CASSLLAGSYNEQFF.

This clone turned up a few times. The rearrangement joins TRBV7-6 to TRBJ2-3; weak D call: TRBD2 (6 bases). V gave up 5 bases and J gave up 0 bases, with 21 bases separating them. The CDR3 loop spans 18 amino acids. In germline, CDR1 is SGHVS, CDR2 FNYEAQ. CDR3 protein: CASSSRTFSSDSTDTQYF. For the CDR3, the DNA is TGTGCCAGCAGCAGCCGAACCTTCTCTAGCGACAGCACAGATACGCAGTATTTT.

The chain links TRBV11-2 to TRBJ2-5, with a weak D call TRBD2 (5 bases). Looked up from germline, CDR1 is SGHAT and CDR2 is FQNNGV. The CDR3 has 15 residues. The V gene lost 5 bases and the J gene lost 1 base, with 14 bases spanning the gap. This CDR3 reads CASSPRRSGQETQYF. CDR3 nucleotides: TGTGCCAGCAGCCCCCGGAGGAGCGGCCAAGAGACCCAGTACTTC.

The chain recombines TRBV12-3 or TRBV12-4 with TRBJ2-1; D is unclear. Trimming cost V 3 bases and J 7 bases, with 7 bases left between them. CDR3 size: 12 residues. In nucleotides, the CDR3 is TGTGCCAGCAGTTTTATTTTAAATGAGCAGTTCTTC. It translates to CASSFILNEQFF.

The J gene is TRBJ1-1, the V gene TRBV20-1; D unclear. Germline V gene data show CDR1 as DFQATT and CDR2 as SNEGSKA (reference sequence). V lost 3 bases to trimming and J lost 4 bases, with 15 bases between them. The CDR3 runs to 14 residues. CDR3 coding DNA: TGCAGTGCTAGTTCGGTGGCAGGTCTCACTGAAGCTTTCTTT. This gives the protein CSASSVAGLTEAFF.

The J gene is TRBJ2-2, the V gene TRBV28; 10 bases fit TRBD1. The V gene end was trimmed by 3 bases and the J gene end by 7 bases; junction bases not matched to a gene: 8. This CDR3 comprises 16 residues. CDR1 is MDHEN, CDR2 SYDVKM, per germline. CDR3 sequence: CASSFSRTGGGGELFF. CDR3 nucleotide sequence: TGTGCCAGCAGTTTTTCGAGGACAGGGGGAGGCGGGGAGCTGTTTTTT.

Turning to this clone: Additional DNA sequences in this sample encode the identical CDR3. The chain links TRBV5-6 to TRBJ2-3; D gene uncertain. The CDR3 runs to 11 residues. The ends were cut back, 2 bases at V and 5 bases at J, with 3 bases in the middle. Germline V lookup: CDR1 SGHDT, CDR2 YYEEEE. The CDR3 sequence is CASSFGDTQYF. The CDR3 DNA follows: TGTGCCAGCAGCTTCGGAGATACGCAGTATTTT.

The genes are TRBV6-5 and TRBJ1-1; D is perhaps TRBD1 (5 bases). The V and J ends lost 6 bases and 4 bases respectively, with 18 bases between them. Germline V gene lookup returns CDR1 MNHEY and CDR2 SVGAGI. The CDR3 sequence is 15 residues long. In DNA form, the CDR3 reads TGTGCCAGCAGCCCCCAGGCAGGGACGGTCACTGAAGCTTTCTTT. Its protein product is CASSPQAGTVTEAFF.

This chain connects TRBV3-1 (or the pseudogene TRBV3-2) to TRBJ1-3; D is unresolved. In germline, CDR1 is LGHDT, CDR2 YNNKEL (reference sequence). V was trimmed by 3 bases and J by 1 base, leaving 7 bases between them. The CDR3 is 14 residues long. The CDR3 loop is CASSHLGSGNTIYF. CDR3 bases: TGTGCCAGCAGCCATTTGGGTTCTGGAAACACCATATATTTT.

The V and J genes are TRBV28 and TRBJ1-2; 7 bases agree with TRBD1. The length of the CDR3 is 15 residues. V was pared by 4 bases and J by 4 bases, with 9 bases of the junction left unmatched. Germline V lookup: CDR1 MDHEN, CDR2 SYDVKM. The CDR3 nucleotides are TGTGCCAGCAGTTCCCCCCCGGGACAGCGCTATGGCTACACCTTC. Residues: CASSSPPGQRYGYTF.

The J gene is TRBJ2-1, the V gene TRBV4-3; 10 bases line up with TRBD2. Germline V gene data show CDR1 as LGHNA and CDR2 as YSLEER. V lost 3 bases, J lost 9 bases, and 8 bases stayed unmatched. The CDR3 extends over 15 amino acids. CDR3 in DNA: TGCGCCAGCAGCCAGCACCCGGGACTAGCGATTGAGCAGTTCTTC. Translation gives CASSQHPGLAIEQFF.

The chain combines TRBV5-1 with TRBJ2-1; no clear D gene. Germline assignment: CDR1 SGHRS and CDR2 YFSETQ. V was trimmed by 2 bases and J by 0 bases, leaving 9 bases between them. The CDR3 extends over 15 amino acids. CDR3 amino acids: CASSLQAYSYNEQFF. CDR3 nucleotide sequence: TGCGCCAGCAGCTTACAAGCTTACTCCTACAATGAGCAGTTCTTC.

As concerns this clone: Mismatch with germline at one junction end may stem from a read error. The chain employs TRBV28 and TRBJ1-6; 7 positions agree with TRBD1. This CDR3 is built from 11 residues. Germline CDR1 reads MDHEN; CDR2 reads SYDVKM. The CDR3 protein is CASSAGTAEVF. CDR3 DNA: TGTGCCAGCAGTGCGGGGACAGCGGAGGTTTTT.

V usage is TRBV19 and J usage is TRBJ1-5; D is perhaps TRBD1 (5 bases). The CDR3 consists of 15 residues. Trimming took 5 bases from V and 1 from J, leaving 12 bases between them. Germline CDR1 and CDR2: LNHDA and SQIVND (reference sequence). The CDR3 region is CASSSRGRSNQPQHF. In DNA form, the CDR3 reads TGTGCCAGTAGTTCAAGGGGACGGAGCAATCAGCCCCAGCATTTT.

Regarding this clone: At one boundary the junction diverges from the germline segment, which might be a read error. V and J are TRBV9 and TRBJ2-1, with D possibly TRBD2 on 6 matching bases. This CDR3 spans 15 amino acids. Germline V gives CDR1 SGDLS, CDR2 YYNGEE. CDR3 amino acids: CASSPLGDSHNEQFF. CDR3 in DNA: TGTGCCAGCAGCCCCTTGGGGGACTCCCACAATGAGCAGTTCTTC.

In this sample, this clone turned up once. The J gene is TRBJ1-3, the V gene TRBV18; the D is unclear. CDR1 and CDR2 from the germline V gene are KGHSH and LQKENI. V was cut by 2 bases and J by 0 bases, with 8 bases left in between. The CDR3 covers 15 residues. The CDR3 here is CASSPRVISGNTIYF. In DNA form, the CDR3 reads TGTGCCAGCTCACCAAGGGTCATCTCTGGAAACACCATATATTTT. Variable domain in full (rest from reference TRBV18 and TRBJ1-3): NAGVMQNPRHLVRRRGQEARLRCSPMKGHSHVYWYRQLPEEGLKFMVYLQKENIIDESGMPKERFSAEFPKEGPSILRIQQVVRGDSAAYFCASSPRVISGNTIYFGEGSWLTVV.

The genes are TRBV5-1 and TRBJ2-7, with D perhaps matching TRBD1 (6 bases). V was pared by 4 bases and J by 4 bases, with 21 bases between. There are 16 residues in the CDR3. Germline values: CDR1 SGHRS, CDR2 YFSETQ. CDR3 in amino acids: CASSPDVRQDVYEQYF. CDR3 nucleotides: TGCGCCAGCAGCCCCGATGTTAGACAGGACGTGTACGAGCAGTACTTC.

The V and J genes are TRBV6-6 and TRBJ2-5; D could derive from TRBD1 or TRBD2 (6 bases each). The CDR3 length is 12 residues. With 9 bases removed from V and 5 bases from J, the gap between germline ends came to 13 bases. Germline V CDR1 and CDR2: MNHNY, SVGAGI (reference sequence). CDR3 protein: CARRGERETQYF. The CDR3 nucleotides read TGTGCCAGGAGGGGGGAGAGGGAGACCCAGTACTTC.

The genes are TRBV10-3 and TRBJ1-3; D remains ambiguous. The CDR3 is 15 residues long. Trimming pared 6 bases from V and 0 bases from J, leaving 12 bases between. CDR1 ENHRY and CDR2 SYGVKD come from the germline V gene. CDR3 protein: CAISASHSSGNTIYF. DNA of the CDR3: TGTGCCATCAGCGCCTCTCACAGCTCTGGAAACACCATATATTTT.

The chain is built from TRBV11-2 and TRBJ1-3; 7 bases are a match to TRBD1. The CDR3 runs 16 residues. J lost 2 bases, V lost 4 bases, and 8 bases had no gene match. The V gene's germline CDR1 is SGHAT and CDR2 FQNNGV. The CDR3 here is CASSSDRVHAGNTIYF. DNA for the CDR3: TGTGCCAGCAGCTCCGACAGGGTGCACGCTGGAAACACCATATATTTT.

This clone was counted only a few times. This chain joins TRBV10-2 and TRBJ2-3; maybe TRBD1 (5 bases). V lost 1 base and J lost 5, with 7 bases in between. CDR1 is WSHSY and CDR2 is SAAADI in the germline V gene. CDR3 size: 13 residues. CDR3 DNA: TGCGCCAGCAGTGAGTACAGGCGAGATACGCAGTATTTT. It translates to CASSEYRRDTQYF.

The rearrangement uses TRBV7-6 and TRBJ2-7; 10 bases match TRBD1. The CDR3 spans 15 residues. CDR1 is SGHVS, CDR2 FNYEAQ, per germline. V shed 5 bases and J 7 bases; nucleotides not matched to a gene: 11. CDR3 sequence (DNA): TGTGCCAGCAGCCCGGCCGGACAGGGGGTTTGGGAGCAGTACTTC. Its translation is CASSPAGQGVWEQYF.

The gene calls are TRBV6-5 and TRBJ2-7, with D maybe TRBD1 (6 bases). CDR3 length equals 15 residues. V was pared by 6 bases and J by 2 bases, with 17 bases between. Looked up from germline, CDR1 is MNHEY and CDR2 is SVGAGI. The CDR3: CASSPSQGEAYEQYF. The CDR3 nucleotides read TGTGCCAGCAGCCCCTCACAGGGTGAGGCCTACGAGCAGTACTTC.

This chain uses TRBV29-1 with TRBJ2-7; 9 positions match TRBD1. The germline gives CDR1 SQVTM, CDR2 ANQGSEA. The CDR3 covers 15 residues. Germline trimming cut 3 bases from V and 3 bases from J; bases unmatched to any gene: 9. This CDR3 reads CSVEEEDRGFYEQYF. In DNA form, the CDR3 reads TGCAGCGTTGAGGAAGAGGACAGGGGCTTCTACGAGCAGTACTTC.

The chain is built from TRBV2 and TRBJ2-1; no definite D call. V lost 6 bases, J lost 0 bases, and 12 bases lay in between. Germline assignment: CDR1 SNHLY and CDR2 FYNNEI. The CDR3 runs to 15 residues. This chain's CDR3 is CASRENYGSYNEQFF. The CDR3 DNA sequence: TGTGCCAGCAGGGAGAACTACGGCTCCTACAATGAGCAGTTCTTC.

The chain couples TRBV28 to TRBJ2-7; the match to TRBD2 covers 11 bases. The length of the CDR3 is 13 residues. CDR1 and CDR2 (germline): MDHEN, SYDVKM. V was pared by 6 bases and J by 2 bases, with 0 bases of the junction left unmatched. CDR3: CASRLAGAYEQYF. CDR3 coding DNA: TGTGCCAGCAGACTAGCGGGAGCCTACGAGCAGTACTTC. The full variable domain, its missing parts supplied by reference TRBV28 and TRBJ2-7, is DVKVTQSSRYLVKRTGEKVFLECVQDMDHENMFWYRQDPGLGLRLIYFSYDVKMKEKGDIPEGYSVSREKKERFSLILESASTNQTSMYLCASRLAGAYEQYFGPGTRLTVT.

The CDR3 region has the DNA TGTGCCGAGGGGACAGGGGGCAACTATGGCTACACCTTC. This sequence encodes CAEGTGGNYGYTF. The rearrangement links TRBV6-5 to TRBJ1-2, with 12 bases aligning to TRBD1. The germline CDR1 and CDR2 sequences are MNHEY and SVGAGI. The CDR3 loop spans 13 amino acids. With V trimmed by 11 bases and J by 2 bases, 3 bases remained unmatched.

The V gene is TRBV6-5, the J gene TRBJ2-7; TRBD1 aligns across 7 bases. V lost 6 bases, J lost 6 bases, and 11 bases stayed unmatched. The CDR3 sequence is 14 residues long. In germline, CDR1 is MNHEY, CDR2 SVGAGI. The CDR3 nucleotides read TGTGCCAGCAGCCGGACAGGTGGAATACGCGAGCAGTACTTC. It yields the protein CASSRTGGIREQYF.

J is TRBJ1-5 and V is TRBV30, with D unclear. The V end lost 1 base, the J end lost 7 bases, and 11 bases lay between the germline ends. Germline loops: CDR1 GTSNPN, CDR2 SVGIG (reference sequence). The CDR3 extends over 13 amino acids. Here the CDR3 DNA reads TGTGCCTGGAGTGGGGATTTTAACCAGCCCCAGCATTTT. Its protein product is CAWSGDFNQPQHF.